The source of this T cell receptor (beta chain) is a study of cytotoxic CD8 clonotypes in ibrutinib-treated CLL. Overall study: The cohort had 11 relapsed/refractory and some 16 treatment-naive patients, some 17 IGHV unmutated. Response was recorded as partial in approximately 24 patients and complete in 2; at median around 68 months, roughly 15 remained remitted and some twelve had progressed.

Using immunoSEQ multiplex PCR, the repertoire was profiled, and TCRdb retains in-frame clones only, with some absent. The sample holds approximately 32,000 clones, roughly three quarters seen once. Study results and limitations: There were few public clonotypes, and on treatment they contracted or stayed stable.

The CDR3 extends over 16 amino acids. V lost 5 bases, J lost 0 bases, and 11 bases lay in between. Germline-derived CDR1 and CDR2 are MNHEY and SMNVEV (reference sequence). In the case of this clone: Its antigen is as yet unknown.

Sequenced material: PBMCs, taken before ibrutinib treatment. The V and J genes are TRBV27 and TRBJ2-6; D may be TRBD2 (5 bases). The receptor was isolated from a human donor with chronic lymphocytic leukemia. Here the CDR3 DNA reads TGTGCCAGCAGTAGCGGCTCCCTCTCTGGGGCCAACGTCCTGACTTTC. This sequence encodes CASSSGSLSGANVLTF.